A few counts support the clone carrying this T cell receptor beta chain. The data were taken from a study of beta chain features in type 1 diabetes. Sort purity for all populations was recorded as exceeding 98%. Trimming took off 2 bases at V and 5 bases at J, with 8 bases between the two ends. The CDR3 contains 13 residues. Germline-derived CDR1 and CDR2 are SGHKS and YYEKEE (reference sequence). Expressed TCRB transcripts were sequenced because the entire RNA isolate underwent reverse transcription. Clones were sequenced by immunoSEQ multiplex PCR, and TCRdb holds only the in-frame ones, with some missing. Here the sample spans under 450,000 clones, approximately 16% being singletons.

The origin of this receptor is a woman aged 18-35 years in good health. This chain uses TRBV5-5 with TRBJ2-1; D is possibly TRBD2 (5 bases). Sequences were obtained from naive CD4+ T cells from blood. The CDR3 loop reads CASSFSGNNEQFF. The CDR3 DNA sequence: TGTGCCAGCAGCTTCTCGGGGAACAATGAGCAGTTCTTC.